The 18 T cell receptor beta chains given below trace back to one sample, sequenced in a study of cytomegalovirus exposure and HLA in healthy donors. PCR primers comprised 60 Vbeta and 13 Jbeta primers. Data came from immunoSEQ multiplex PCR; TCRdb stores just in-frame clones and leaves some out. The table lists 200,000 to 250,000 clones, about three quarters of them singletons. Sequencing was carried out using PBMCs. The receptors shown here come from a woman aged 55-69 years in good health and CMV-seropositive.

The chain combines TRBV19 with TRBJ2-1; 8 bases fit TRBD1. The CDR3 covers 12 residues. CDR1 and CDR2 (germline): LNHDA, SQIVND (reference sequence). V lost 3 bases to trimming and J lost 15 bases; unmatched junction nucleotides: 7. The CDR3 region is CASSIDRGPSFF. DNA for the CDR3: TGTGCCAGTAGTATCGACAGGGGTCCCTCGTTCTTC.

V is TRBV27 and J is TRBJ1-2; 7 nucleotides agree with TRBD1. The V segment lost 2 bases and the J segment 4 bases; nucleotides outside the gene matches: 4. CDR3 size: 14 residues. From germline, CDR1 is MNHEY and CDR2 SMNVEV (reference sequence). The CDR3 sequence is CASSLNRGGYGYTF. In DNA form, the CDR3 reads TGTGCCAGCAGTTTAAACAGGGGAGGCTATGGCTACACCTTC.

This clone was counted only a few times. This sequence joins TRBV29-1 and TRBJ1-6; the D is unclear. In germline, CDR1 is SQVTM, CDR2 ANQGSEA. Trimming stripped 4 bases from V and 0 bases from J, with 4 bases between. The CDR3 has 13 residues. CDR3: CSVASSYNSPLHF. The CDR3 DNA follows: TGCAGCGTTGCCAGCTCCTATAATTCACCCCTCCACTTT.

V is TRBV7-2 and J is TRBJ1-5; weak D call: TRBD1 (6 bases). The germline V and J ends were trimmed by 4 bases and 7 bases, with 11 bases remaining between them. This CDR3 comprises 13 residues. Germline V gene sequence: CDR1 SGHTA, CDR2 FQGNSA. The chain's CDR3 is CASSYEQGQPQHF. As DNA, the CDR3 is TGTGCCAGCAGCTATGAACAGGGCCAGCCCCAGCATTTT.

The chain combines TRBV6-1 with TRBJ2-1; no firm D call. The CDR3 loop spans 12 amino acids. V was trimmed by 6 bases and J by 2 bases, leaving 5 bases between them. Germline lookup yields CDR1 MNHNS and CDR2 SASEGT. The CDR3 spells CASRATYNEQFF. The CDR3 DNA is TGTGCCAGCAGGGCAACCTACAATGAGCAGTTCTTC.

The J gene is TRBJ2-2, the V gene TRBV19, with D perhaps TRBD1 (7 bases). This CDR3 is 14 amino acids long. Germline lookup yields CDR1 LNHDA and CDR2 SQIVND (reference sequence). With 6 bases removed from V and 6 bases from J, the gap between germline ends came to 14 bases. Here the CDR3 DNA reads TGTGCCAGTAGCCGAGGAGGGACAGCCGGGGAGCTGTTTTTT. Translation gives CASSRGGTAGELFF.

V and J are TRBV28 and TRBJ1-1; D perhaps matches TRBD1 (6 bases). This CDR3 is 13 amino acids long. Trimming took 3 bases from V and 5 from J, leaving 10 bases between them. Germline V lookup: CDR1 MDHEN, CDR2 SYDVKM. DNA of the CDR3: TGTGCCAGCAGTTTTCAGGACAGAACTGAAGCTTTCTTT. It yields the protein CASSFQDRTEAFF.

V is TRBV18 and J is TRBJ1-1; no firm D call. V lost 6 bases and J lost 6, with 11 bases in between. Germline CDR1 reads KGHSH; CDR2 reads LQKENI. The CDR3 covers 12 residues. CDR3: CASSRYEAEAFF. For the CDR3, the DNA is TGTGCCAGCTCGCGATACGAGGCTGAAGCTTTCTTT. Full variable domain (rest looked up from reference TRBV18 and TRBJ1-1): NAGVMQNPRHLVRRRGQEARLRCSPMKGHSHVYWYRQLPEEGLKFMVYLQKENIIDESGMPKERFSAEFPKEGPSILRIQQVVRGDSAAYFCASSRYEAEAFFGQGTRLTVV.

The J gene is TRBJ1-1, the V gene TRBV9; possibly TRBD1 for D (6 bases). The CDR3 covers 14 residues. Germline V gene sequence: CDR1 SGDLS, CDR2 YYNGEE. V lost 4 bases and J 1 base, leaving 11 bases between the germline ends. In DNA form, the CDR3 reads TGTGCCAGCAGCCCCCAGACAGGGAACACTGAAGCTTTCTTT. Its protein is CASSPQTGNTEAFF.

Note on this clone: Compared with germline, one end of the junction differs, possibly owing to a read error. The rearrangement joins TRBV7-9 to TRBJ1-1; perhaps TRBD1 as D (6 bases). The germline CDR1 and CDR2 sequences are SEHNR and FQNEAQ (reference sequence). This CDR3 has 12 residues. As DNA, the CDR3 is TGTGCCAGCAGTTACGACATGCGACAGGAGAAGTTT. This encodes CASSYDMRQEKF.

This chain joins TRBV5-1 and TRBJ2-3; D perhaps matches TRBD2 (5 bases). The CDR3 extends over 14 amino acids. The ends were cut back, 3 bases at V and 5 bases at J, with 13 bases in the middle. The V gene's germline CDR1 is SGHRS and CDR2 YFSETQ. The DNA for the CDR3 is TGCGCCAGCAGCTCGGCGGGCTCGGAAGATACGCAGTATTTT. It is translated as CASSSAGSEDTQYF. Combining the CDR3 with reference TRBV5-1 and TRBJ2-3 gives the whole variable domain KAGVTQTPRYLIKTRGQQVTLSCSPISGHRSVSWYQQTPGQGLQFLFEYFSETQRNKGNFPGRFSGRQFSNSRSEMNVSTLELGDSALYLCASSSAGSEDTQYFGPGTRLTVL.

The V call is TRBV10-3, the J call TRBJ2-3; TRBD2 is a possible D gene (6 bases). This CDR3 has 16 amino acids. V shed 3 bases and J shed 3 bases, with 16 bases lying between them. Germline V gives CDR1 ENHRY, CDR2 SYGVKD. As DNA, the CDR3 is TGTGCCATCAGTGACAAATCGGGAGACGGGACAGATACGCAGTATTTT. Translated, it gives CAISDKSGDGTDTQYF.

Of note for this clone: The sample contains more than one DNA sequence encoding this CDR3. V usage is TRBV11-2 and J usage is TRBJ2-5, with TRBD2 matching 8 bases. This CDR3 has 14 residues. From germline, CDR1 is SGHAT and CDR2 FQNNGV. V dropped 4 bases and J dropped 4; count of bases not matched to a gene: 5. CDR3 protein: CASSWSSGGETQYF. For the CDR3, the DNA is TGTGCCAGCAGCTGGTCCAGCGGGGGAGAGACCCAGTACTTC. The variable domain in full, with the rest retrieved from reference TRBV11-2 and TRBJ2-5, is EAGVAQSPRYKIIEKRQSVAFWCNPISGHATLYWYQQILGQGPKLLIQFQNNGVVDDSQLPKDRFSAERLKGVDSTLKIQPAKLEDSAVYLCASSWSSGGETQYFGPGTRLLVL.

In this sample, this clone turned up once. V and J are TRBV25-1 and TRBJ1-5; D may be TRBD1 (6 bases). Germline lookup yields CDR1 MGHDK and CDR2 SYGVNS. The CDR3 has 14 residues. V lost 5 bases, J lost 4 bases, and 12 bases lay in between. The CDR3 nucleotides are TGTGCCAGCAGTACGACAGGCCAAAATCAGCCCCAGCATTTT. Protein: CASSTTGQNQPQHF.

The chain couples TRBV6-1 to TRBJ2-1, with unresolved D. CDR1 is MNHNS, CDR2 SASEGT, per germline. CDR3 length: 13 amino acids. Trimming removed 7 bases at V and 4 bases at J, with 11 bases between. CDR3 coding DNA: TGTGCCAGCACCCCCGGTCATTACAATGAGCAGTTCTTC. It yields the protein CASTPGHYNEQFF.

The rearrangement uses TRBV9 and TRBJ1-1; weak D call: TRBD1 (5 bases). There are 13 residues in the CDR3. CDR1 is SGDLS and CDR2 is YYNGEE in the germline V gene. Trimming took off 2 bases at V and 1 base at J, with 6 bases between the two ends. The CDR3 is CASSVQGNTEAFF. CDR3 DNA sequence: TGTGCCAGCAGCGTCCAGGGGAACACTGAAGCTTTCTTT.

This chain joins TRBV21-1 and TRBJ1-1; the table assigns TRBD1, which was not confirmed against the DNA. TRBV21-1 is classified as a pseudogene. This CDR3 has 14 residues. In nucleotides, the CDR3 is TGTGCCAGCAGCAAAGAGGACAGGGGCACTGAAGCTTTCTTT. This gives the protein CASSKEDRGTEAFF.

For the CDR3, the DNA is TGTGCCAGCAGCTTAATGCGGGGGGGATTCTACGAGCAGTACTTC. Amino acid sequence: CASSLMRGGFYEQYF. This chain connects TRBV11-2 to TRBJ2-5; TRBD2 matches at 9 bases. The tail of the sequence fits TRBJ2-7 better, so the J call may be wrong. Germline V gene data show CDR1 as SGHAT and CDR2 as FQNNGV. The CDR3 covers 15 residues.